The entry below gives a single TCR beta chain sequence along with its context. PCR was performed using 60 Vbeta and 13 Jbeta primers. TCRdb keeps only in-frame clones here, not all; method: immunoSEQ multiplex PCR. Here the sample table reports some 110,000 clones. The data are from a study of cytomegalovirus exposure and HLA in healthy donors. Sequencing was performed on PBMCs. The clonotype originates from a middle-aged man in good health and CMV-seropositive.

CDR3 amino acids: CASSRGTVNTGELFF. The DNA of the CDR3 is TGTGCCAGCTCACGAGGGACAGTTAACACCGGGGAGCTGTTTTTT. The chain couples TRBV18 to TRBJ2-2; 7 nucleotides match TRBD1. The germline V gene encodes CDR1 KGHSH and CDR2 LQKENI. The CDR3 extends over 15 amino acids. Unmatched junction bases numbered 4, after V lost 4 bases and J lost 2 bases.